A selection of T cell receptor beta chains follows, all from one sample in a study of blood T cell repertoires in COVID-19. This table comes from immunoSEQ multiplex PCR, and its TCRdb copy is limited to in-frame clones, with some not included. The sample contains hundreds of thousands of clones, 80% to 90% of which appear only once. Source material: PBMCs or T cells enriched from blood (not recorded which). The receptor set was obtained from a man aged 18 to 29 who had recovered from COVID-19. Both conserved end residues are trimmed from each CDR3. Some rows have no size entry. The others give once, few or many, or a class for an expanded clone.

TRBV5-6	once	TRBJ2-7	ASSFGQGRYEQY
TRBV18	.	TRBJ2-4	ASSPAGGFDKNIQY
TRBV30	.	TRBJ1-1	AWDYGQGERVAF
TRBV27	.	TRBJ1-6	ASSLFPLNRGSSPLH
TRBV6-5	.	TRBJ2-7	ASKYGQEAYEQY
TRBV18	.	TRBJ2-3	ASSPTRDRSTDTQY
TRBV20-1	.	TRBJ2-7	SASRLAGGGTYEQY
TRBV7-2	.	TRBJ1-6	ASSPPGNSPLH
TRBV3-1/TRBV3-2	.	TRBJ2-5	ASSQAGGEETQY
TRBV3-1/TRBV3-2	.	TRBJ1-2	ASSHGSPISGYT
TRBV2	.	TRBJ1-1	ASSWDRLRTLNTEAF
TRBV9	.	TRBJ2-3	ASRPPSGASTDTQY
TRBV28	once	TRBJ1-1	ASTLDRVRGLI